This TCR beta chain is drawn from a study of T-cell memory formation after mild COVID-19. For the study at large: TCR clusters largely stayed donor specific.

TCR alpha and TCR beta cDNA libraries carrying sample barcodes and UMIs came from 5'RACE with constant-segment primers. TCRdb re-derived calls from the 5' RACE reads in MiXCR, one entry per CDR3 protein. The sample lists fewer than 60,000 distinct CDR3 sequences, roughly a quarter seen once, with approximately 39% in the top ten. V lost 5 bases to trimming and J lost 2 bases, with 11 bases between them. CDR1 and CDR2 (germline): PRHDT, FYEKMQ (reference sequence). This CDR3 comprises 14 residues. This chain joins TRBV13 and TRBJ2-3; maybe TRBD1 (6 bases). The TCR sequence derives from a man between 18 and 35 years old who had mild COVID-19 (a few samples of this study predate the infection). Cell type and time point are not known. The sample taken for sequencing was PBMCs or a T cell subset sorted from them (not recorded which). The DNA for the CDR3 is TGTGCCAGCAGCACCCGGGACAACACAGATACGCAGTATTTT. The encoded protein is CASSTRDNTDTQYF. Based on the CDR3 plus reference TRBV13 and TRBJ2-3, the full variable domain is AAGVIQSPRHLIKEKRETATLKCYPIPRHDTVYWYQQGPGQDPQFLISFYEKMQSDKGSIPDRFSAQQFSDYHSELNMSSLELGDSALYFCASSTRDNTDTQYFGPGTRLTVL.